This is a list of T cell receptor beta chains from one sample in a study of blood T cell repertoires in COVID-19. Clones were read by immunoSEQ multiplex PCR, and TCRdb kept only the in-frame ones, dropping some. The sample includes 330,000 or so clones, more than 85% of them seen just once. Sequenced material: PBMCs or T cells enriched from blood (not recorded which). Receptors originate from a woman aged 25 to 39 who had recovered from COVID-19. The CDR3 runs from the conserved cysteine through the conserved F or W. The D gene is left open where the match is weak. The size entry is marked missing in some rows and otherwise reads once, few, many or a size class.

-	TRBD1	TRBV13	14	TRBJ2-7	CASSSGTDPIEQYF	TGTGCCAGCAGTTCCGGGACAGACCCGATCGAGCAGTACTTC
-	TRBD1	TRBV29-1	14	TRBJ2-7	CSVSPGQGLYEQYF	TGCAGCGTCTCTCCGGGACAGGGTCTCTACGAGCAGTACTTC
-	TRBD1	TRBV4-2	16	TRBJ1-3	CASSPRGQSSGNTIYF	TGTGCCAGCAGCCCCCGGGGACAGTCCTCTGGAAACACCATATATTTT
-	TRBD2	TRBV10-3	14	TRBJ2-1	CASRTSGTYNEQFF	TGTGCCTCAAGGACTAGCGGGACCTACAATGAGCAGTTCTTC
-	TRBD2	TRBV27	14	TRBJ2-2	CASSPSGRVGELFF	TGTGCCAGCAGTCCCAGCGGGAGGGTCGGGGAGCTGTTTTTT
few	-	TRBV9	14	TRBJ1-1	CASSVGQVNTEAFF	TGTGCCAGCAGCGTCGGACAAGTGAACACTGAAGCTTTCTTT
-	-	TRBV7-2	14	TRBJ1-1	CASSTRGFITEAFF	TGTGCCAGCAGCACACGGGGATTTATCACTGAAGCTTTCTTT
-	TRBD1	TRBV7-9	15	TRBJ2-3	CASSLGQGAPDTQYF	TGTGCCAGCAGCTTAGGACAGGGGGCCCCAGATACGCAGTATTTT
-	-	TRBV11-2	16	TRBJ2-6	CASSSSQGYGANVLTF	TGTGCCAGCAGCTCTTCACAGGGATACGGGGCCAACGTCCTGACTTTC
-	-	TRBV3-1/TRBV3-2	13	TRBJ2-7	CASSQDAGGEQYF	TGTGCCAGCAGCCAAGACGCAGGTGGCGAGCAGTACTTC
-	TRBD1	TRBV10-3	14	TRBJ1-2	CAISERGLNYGYTF	TGTGCCATCAGTGAAAGGGGGCTCAACTATGGCTACACCTTC
few	TRBD1	TRBV2	13	TRBJ1-6	CASSAGGGSPLHF	TGTGCCAGCAGTGCAGGGGGTGGTTCACCCCTCCACTTT
-	-	TRBV28	13	TRBJ2-5	CASSFRLRETQYF	TGTGCCAGCAGTTTCCGCCTCAGGGAGACCCAGTACTTC
-	-	TRBV5-4	13	TRBJ1-1	CASSAHGGTEAFF	TGTGCCAGCAGCGCCCACGGAGGCACTGAAGCTTTCTTT
-	TRBD1	TRBV5-1	13	TRBJ2-7	CASSDSQGTEQYF	TGCGCCAGCAGCGATTCACAGGGGACGGAACAGTACTTC
-	TRBD1	TRBV4-2	15	TRBJ1-5	CASSQGSGGRQPQHF	TGTGCCAGCAGCCAAGGGTCAGGGGGCCGGCAGCCCCAGCATTTT
-	-	TRBV14	17	TRBJ2-3	CASSQEPMLSGTDTQYF	TGTGCCAGCAGCCAAGAGCCTATGCTTTCTGGCACAGATACGCAGTATTTT
-	-	TRBV28	12	TRBJ2-5	CASSSGGETQYF	TGTGCCAGCAGTTCTGGGGGGGAGACCCAGTACTTC
-	-	TRBV28	12	TRBJ1-1	CASRTPSTEAFF	TGTGCCAGCAGGACTCCCTCCACTGAAGCTTTCTTT
-	-	TRBV15	15	TRBJ1-1	CATSRLALTGAEAFF	TGTGCCACCAGCAGATTAGCGTTGACGGGAGCTGAAGCTTTCTTT
-	-	TRBV6-1	14	TRBJ2-7	CASSEAGQRGEQYF	TGTGCCAGCAGTGAAGCTGGACAAAGGGGCGAGCAGTACTTC
-	TRBD1	TRBV4-2	16	TRBJ1-2	CASSLTPGQLYYGYTF	TGTGCCAGCAGCCTTACCCCGGGACAGCTTTATTATGGCTACACCTTC
-	TRBD1	TRBV7-9	15	TRBJ2-7	CASSPQGASVLEQYF	TGTGCCAGCAGTCCTCAGGGGGCGAGCGTCCTCGAGCAGTACTTC
-	-	TRBV5-1	13	TRBJ2-1	CASSATSYNEQFF	TGCGCCAGCAGCGCTACCTCCTACAATGAGCAGTTCTTC
once	-	TRBV2	11	TRBJ2-7	CASRPYYEQYF	TGTGCCAGCAGACCCTACTACGAGCAGTACTTC
-	-	TRBV19	12	TRBJ1-1	CASSMSGPEAFF	TGTGCCAGTAGTATGAGTGGGCCTGAAGCTTTCTTT
-	-	TRBV15	15	TRBJ2-4	CATSRDRGSTDIQYF	TGTGCCACCAGCAGAGATCGGGGATCAACAGACATTCAGTACTTC
-	TRBD1	TRBV7-9	15	TRBJ1-5	CASSRDRGGNQPQHF	TGTGCCAGCAGCCGAGACAGGGGGGGCAATCAGCCCCAGCATTTT
-	-	TRBV7-6	13	TRBJ1-5	CASSTRVDQPQHF	TGTGCCAGCAGCACGAGGGTGGATCAGCCCCAGCATTTT
-	-	TRBV4-1	14	TRBJ1-2	CASSRTDPRYGYTF	TGCGCCAGCAGCCGGACTGATCCTCGCTATGGCTACACCTTC
once	TRBD1	TRBV9	16	TRBJ2-2	CASSWAGQAYTGELFF	TGTGCCAGCAGTTGGGCGGGACAGGCTTACACCGGGGAGCTGTTTTTT
-	-	TRBV7-8	15	TRBJ2-5	CASIRGAGGQETQYF	TGTGCCAGCATCAGGGGGGCAGGGGGCCAAGAGACCCAGTACTTC
-	-	TRBV19	13	TRBJ1-1	CASSPRGNTEAFF	TGTGCCAGTAGTCCTAGGGGGAACACTGAAGCTTTCTTT
-	-	TRBV12-3/TRBV12-4	13	TRBJ1-3	CASRVSSGNTIYF	TGTGCCAGCAGGGTCAGCTCTGGAAACACCATATATTTT
-	-	TRBV27	14	TRBJ1-1	CASSLRGGNTEAFF	TGTGCCAGCAGTTTACGGGGAGGGAACACTGAAGCTTTCTTT
-	-	TRBV5-5	14	TRBJ2-7	CASSLDVSSYEQYF	TGTGCCAGCAGCTTGGACGTTAGCTCCTACGAGCAGTACTTC
-	-	TRBV20-1	14	TRBJ2-1	CSASGDSSYNEQFF	TGCAGTGCTAGTGGAGACTCTTCCTACAATGAGCAGTTCTTC
-	-	TRBV15	15	TRBJ1-6	CATSRGEAYNSPLHF	TGTGCCACCAGCAGAGGCGAAGCCTATAATTCACCCCTCCACTTT
-	-	TRBV4-1	15	TRBJ2-1	CASSSPRLAHNEQFF	TGCGCCAGCAGCTCCCCACGGCTAGCGCACAATGAGCAGTTCTTC
-	TRBD1	TRBV5-4	17	TRBJ2-5	CASSPGSSGTGFVTQYF	TGTGCCAGCAGCCCCGGATCGTCTGGGACAGGGTTCGTGACCCAGTACTTC
-	-	TRBV12-5	12	TRBJ1-1	CASGHTTGEAFF	TGTGCTAGTGGTCATACGACAGGAGAAGCTTTCTTT
-	TRBD1	TRBV5-1	16	TRBJ2-2	CASSHGQGSVAGELFF	TGCGCCAGCAGCCACGGACAGGGTTCAGTCGCCGGGGAGCTGTTTTTT
-	TRBD2	TRBV7-3	17	TRBJ2-2	CASSRSRGLAVDGELFF	TGTGCCAGCAGCCGCTCGCGAGGACTAGCGGTAGACGGGGAGCTGTTTTTT
once	-	TRBV27	13	TRBJ1-6	CASSLSEGTRLHF	TGTGCCAGCAGTTTATCAGAGGGAACTCGCCTCCACTTT
-	-	TRBV28	14	TRBJ2-4	CAAGRTSERGIQYF	TGTGCCGCAGGGAGGACATCCGAGCGAGGCATTCAGTACTTC
-	-	TRBV7-9	13	TRBJ1-2	CASSFPGLNGYTF	TGTGCCAGCAGCTTTCCAGGTTTAAATGGCTACACCTTC
-	-	TRBV4-1	11	TRBJ1-1	CASSGGTEAFF	TGCGCCAGCAGCGGAGGAACTGAAGCTTTCTTT
-	TRBD1	TRBV11-1	15	TRBJ1-1	CASSSGQGLNTEAFF	TGTGCCAGCAGCTCGGGACAGGGACTGAACACTGAAGCTTTCTTT
-	-	TRBV3-1/TRBV3-2	17	TRBJ2-3	CASSPLGHLGGTDTQYF	TGTGCCAGCAGCCCCCTGGGACACCTCGGGGGCACAGATACGCAGTATTTT
few	TRBD2	TRBV5-4	16	TRBJ2-7	CASSLARTSGSYEQYF	TGTGCCAGCAGCTTGGCCAGAACTAGCGGATCCTACGAGCAGTACTTC